This entry concerns a single T cell receptor (beta chain). Its antigen is unidentified. This sample was taken from a study of T cell repertoires in cytomegalovirus infection. The overall study: Epitope selection comprised recently identified HLA-C-restricted CMV epitopes and well-studied HLA-B-restricted CMV epitopes. CMV infection together with matching HLA type was indicated by public TCR beta signatures. Points from the study as a whole: Pooled public TCR beta family frequency picked out CMV carriers with the relevant HLA. Predominance within the ex vivo response was attributable to HLA-C-restricted CMV-specific TCR beta clonotypes.

TCRdb used MiXCR to reprocess the reads, holding one entry per CDR3 protein. This table has a few hundred thousand distinct CDR3 sequences, approximately 42% appearing once. V was clipped by 7 bases and J by 1 base; unmatched bases: 6. The CDR3 is 15 residues long. Material: cultured PBMCs, obtained from culture after CMV antigen stimulation. The chain recombines TRBV12-3 or TRBV12-4 with TRBJ1-1, with 10 bases fitting TRBD1. The clonotype was recovered from a human donor in good health (CMV status not recorded). Some clones in this sample may be carry-over from other donors' samples. The CDR3 here is CASNGQGGKNTEAFF. CDR3 nucleotide sequence: TGTGCCAGCAATGGACAGGGGGGAAAGAACACTGAAGCTTTCTTT.